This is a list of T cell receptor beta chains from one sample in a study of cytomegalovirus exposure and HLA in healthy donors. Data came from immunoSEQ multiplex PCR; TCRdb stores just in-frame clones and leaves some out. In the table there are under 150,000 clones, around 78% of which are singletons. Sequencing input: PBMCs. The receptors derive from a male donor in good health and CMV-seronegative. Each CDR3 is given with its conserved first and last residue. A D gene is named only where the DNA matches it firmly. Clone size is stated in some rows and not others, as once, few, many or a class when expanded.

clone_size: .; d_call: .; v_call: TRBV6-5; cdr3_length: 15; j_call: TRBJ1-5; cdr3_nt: TGTGCCAGCAGCAGGGACTTTTATAGCAATCAGCCCCAGCATTTT; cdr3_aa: CASSRDFYSNQPQHF
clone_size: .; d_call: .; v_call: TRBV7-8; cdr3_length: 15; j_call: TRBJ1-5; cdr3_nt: TGTGCCAGCACCCGGGGGAGGGGCAGCAATCAGCCCCAGCATTTT; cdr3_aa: CASTRGRGSNQPQHF
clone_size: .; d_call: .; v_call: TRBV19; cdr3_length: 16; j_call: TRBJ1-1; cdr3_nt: TGTGCCAGTAGCATAGCCTCAGGTGGGACTCGCACTGAAGCTTTCTTT; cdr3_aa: CASSIASGGTRTEAFF
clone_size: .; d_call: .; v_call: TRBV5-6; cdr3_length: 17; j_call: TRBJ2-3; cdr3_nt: TGTGCCAGCAGCTTCGTGGGGAGTGCAAGGGGCACAGATACGCAGTATTTT; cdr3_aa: CASSFVGSARGTDTQYF
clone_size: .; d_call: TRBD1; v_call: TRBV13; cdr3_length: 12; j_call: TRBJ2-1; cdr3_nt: TGTGCCAGCAGCCCGGACAGGGGGGTGCAGTTCTTC; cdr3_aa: CASSPDRGVQFF
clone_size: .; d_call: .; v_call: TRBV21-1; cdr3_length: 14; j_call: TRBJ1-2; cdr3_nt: TGTGCCAGCAGCAACCAAACAGCTAACTATGGCTACACCTTC; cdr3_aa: CASSNQTANYGYTF
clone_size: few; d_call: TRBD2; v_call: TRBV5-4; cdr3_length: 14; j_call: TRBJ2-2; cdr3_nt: TGTGCCAGTAGCGGGAGAACGAACACCGGGGAGCTGTTTTTT; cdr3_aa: CASSGRTNTGELFF
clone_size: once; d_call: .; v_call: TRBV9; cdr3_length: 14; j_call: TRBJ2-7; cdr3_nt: TGTGCCAGCAGCGTTTTTCCAAACTCCTACGAGCAGTACTTC; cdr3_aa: CASSVFPNSYEQYF
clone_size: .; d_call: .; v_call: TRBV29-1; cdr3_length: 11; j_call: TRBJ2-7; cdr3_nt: TGCAGCGTTGCTAACTCTTACGAGCAGTACTTC; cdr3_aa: CSVANSYEQYF
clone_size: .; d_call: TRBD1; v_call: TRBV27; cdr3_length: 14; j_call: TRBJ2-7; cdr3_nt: TGCGCCAGCAGCTACAGGGGGCGAAGGGACGAGCAGTACTTC; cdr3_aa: CASSYRGRRDEQYF
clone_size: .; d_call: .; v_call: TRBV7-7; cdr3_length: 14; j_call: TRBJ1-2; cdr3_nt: TGTGCTAGCAGCTTACGGCAGGGGTACTATGGCTACACCTTC; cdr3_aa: CASSLRQGYYGYTF
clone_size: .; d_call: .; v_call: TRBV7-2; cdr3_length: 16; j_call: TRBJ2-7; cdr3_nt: TGTGCCAGCAGCCTCACGGCGTGGGGGGTGAGCTACGAGCAGTACTTC; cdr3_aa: CASSLTAWGVSYEQYF
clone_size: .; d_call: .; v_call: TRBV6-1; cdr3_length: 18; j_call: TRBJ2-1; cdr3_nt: TGTGCCAGCAGTGAAGGAGACAAGCTCCCACCCTCCTACAATGAGCAGTTCTTC; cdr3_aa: CASSEGDKLPPSYNEQFF
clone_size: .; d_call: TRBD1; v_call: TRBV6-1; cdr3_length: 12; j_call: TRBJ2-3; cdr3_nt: TGTGCCAGCAGGACTACAGGGGGTCCGCAGTATTTT; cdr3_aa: CASRTTGGPQYF
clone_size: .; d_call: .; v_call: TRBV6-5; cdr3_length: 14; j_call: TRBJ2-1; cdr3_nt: TGTGCCAGCAGTTATGCTAGCTCCTACAATGAGCAGTTCTTC; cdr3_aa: CASSYASSYNEQFF
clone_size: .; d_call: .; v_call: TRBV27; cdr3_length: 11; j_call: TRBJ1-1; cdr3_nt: TGTGCCAGCACCTCTGGACAGGAAGCTTTCTTT; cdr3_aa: CASTSGQEAFF
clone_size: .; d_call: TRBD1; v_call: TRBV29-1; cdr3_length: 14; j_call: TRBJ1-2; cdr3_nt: TGCAGCGTTGTGACGGGACAGCGCACGGGAGGCTACACCTTC; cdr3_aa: CSVVTGQRTGGYTF
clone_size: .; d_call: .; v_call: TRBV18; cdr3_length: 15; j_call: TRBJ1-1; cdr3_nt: TGTGCCAGCTCACCCAGTTCCAGGGCGAACACTGAAGCTTTCTTT; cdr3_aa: CASSPSSRANTEAFF
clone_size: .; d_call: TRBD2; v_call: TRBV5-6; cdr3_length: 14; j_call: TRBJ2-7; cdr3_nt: TGTGCCAGCAGTCCCACTAGCGGGGGTTACGAGCAGTACTTC; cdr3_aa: CASSPTSGGYEQYF
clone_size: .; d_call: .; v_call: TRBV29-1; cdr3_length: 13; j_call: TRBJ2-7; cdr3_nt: TGCAGCGTTATCAGGGGACGCGCAAGCGAGCAGTACTTC; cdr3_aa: CSVIRGRASEQYF
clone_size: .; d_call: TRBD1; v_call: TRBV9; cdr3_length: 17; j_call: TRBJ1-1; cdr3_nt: TGTGCCAGCCGACCGGAGACAGGGGACTTCATGAACACTGAAGCTTTCTTT; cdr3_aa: CASRPETGDFMNTEAFF
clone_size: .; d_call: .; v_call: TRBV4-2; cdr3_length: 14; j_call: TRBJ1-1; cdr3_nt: TGTGCCAGCAGCCAAGAGAGCACAGCCTCTGAAGCTTTCTTT; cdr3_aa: CASSQESTASEAFF
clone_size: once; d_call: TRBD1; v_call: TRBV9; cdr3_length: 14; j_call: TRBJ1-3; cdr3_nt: TGTGCCAGCAGTGTTGACAGGGTTGGAAACACCATATATTTT; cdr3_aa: CASSVDRVGNTIYF
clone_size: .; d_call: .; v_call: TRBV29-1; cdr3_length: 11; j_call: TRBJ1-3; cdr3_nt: TGCAGCGTCCATGTAGGGGACACCATATATTTT; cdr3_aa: CSVHVGDTIYF
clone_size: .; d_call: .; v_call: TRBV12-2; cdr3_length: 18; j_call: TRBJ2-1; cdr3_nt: TGTGCAAGTCGCTTAGCGTCACAGCGGACCAGCTCCTACAATGAGCAGTTCTTC; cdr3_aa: CASRLASQRTSSYNEQFF
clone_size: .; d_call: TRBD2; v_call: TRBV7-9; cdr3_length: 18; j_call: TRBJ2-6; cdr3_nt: TGTGCCAGCAGCTGGGGACTAGCGGGGGACTCTGGGGCCAACGTCCTGACTTTC; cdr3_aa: CASSWGLAGDSGANVLTF
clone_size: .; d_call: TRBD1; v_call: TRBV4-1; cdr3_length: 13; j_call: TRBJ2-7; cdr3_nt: TGCGCCAGCAGCAGGGACAGCTCCTACGAGCAGTACTTC; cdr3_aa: CASSRDSSYEQYF
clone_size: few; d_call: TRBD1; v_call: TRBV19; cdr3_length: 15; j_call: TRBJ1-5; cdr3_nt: TGTGCCAGTAGCTTTAACAGGGGGGAGAATCAGCCCCAGCATTTT; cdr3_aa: CASSFNRGENQPQHF
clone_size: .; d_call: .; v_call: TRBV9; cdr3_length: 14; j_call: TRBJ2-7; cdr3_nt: TGTGCCAGCAGCGTAGGCGGCAACTCCTACGAGCAGTACTTC; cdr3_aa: CASSVGGNSYEQYF
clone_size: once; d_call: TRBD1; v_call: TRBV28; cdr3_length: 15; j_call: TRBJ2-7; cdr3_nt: TGTGCCAGCAGTCTGATGACAGGGCTCCGGAACGAGCAGTACTTC; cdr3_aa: CASSLMTGLRNEQYF
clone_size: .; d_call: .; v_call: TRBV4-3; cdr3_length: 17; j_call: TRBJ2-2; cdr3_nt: TGCGCCAGCAGCCTCCACGTCCAAGGGGGAAGTGCCGGGGAGCTGTTTTTT; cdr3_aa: CASSLHVQGGSAGELFF
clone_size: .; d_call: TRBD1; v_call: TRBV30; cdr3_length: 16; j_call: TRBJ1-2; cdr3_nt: TGTGCCTGGAGAACAGACCGGGACAGGAATTTTTATGGCTACACCTTC; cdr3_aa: CAWRTDRDRNFYGYTF
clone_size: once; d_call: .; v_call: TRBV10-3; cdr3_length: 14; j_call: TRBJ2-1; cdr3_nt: TGTGCCATCAGTGACAGGGGTTCCTACAATGAGCAGTTCTTC; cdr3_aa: CAISDRGSYNEQFF
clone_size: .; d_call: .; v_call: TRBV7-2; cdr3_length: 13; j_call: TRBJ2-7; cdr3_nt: TGTGCCAGCAGCTCCGACACACCCTACGAGCAGTACTTC; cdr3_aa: CASSSDTPYEQYF
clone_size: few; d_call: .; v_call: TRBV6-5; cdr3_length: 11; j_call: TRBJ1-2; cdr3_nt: TGTGCCAGCAGTTCAGGCTATGGCTACACCTTC; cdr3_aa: CASSSGYGYTF